The next 25 T cell receptor beta chains were all read from a single sample in a study of PD-1 blockade in classical Hodgkin lymphoma. Assay used: immunoSEQ multiplex PCR; TCRdb lists only in-frame clones, some missing. Of tens of thousands of clones in the sample, around 90% were seen once. Sample time point: cycle 4 day 1 (C4D1), after 6 weeks of nivolumab. Brentuximab vedotin exposure varied among the patients, all of whom had relapsed after autologous stem cell transplantation. The source material was peripheral blood mononuclear cells (PBMCs), sampled before the fourth cycle of nivolumab. The receptors stem from a human donor with classical Hodgkin lymphoma.

The rearrangement links TRBV6-1 to TRBJ1-1; unclear D gene. Germline-derived CDR1 and CDR2 are MNHNS and SASEGT. The CDR3 is 9 residues long. Trimming shortened V by 10 bases and J by 8 bases, and 8 bases separated the two germline ends. The CDR3 coding sequence is TGTGCCACCTCTTGGGAAGCTTTCTTT. Protein sequence: CATSWEAFF.

V usage is TRBV5-1 and J usage is TRBJ1-3; 9 bases are shared with TRBD1. The germline V gene encodes CDR1 SGHRS and CDR2 YFSETQ. V lost 0 bases and J lost 8; bases outside the gene matches: 3. This CDR3 is built from 14 residues. The CDR3 loop reads CASSLGRTGDTIYF. As DNA, the CDR3 is TGCGCCAGCAGCTTGGGACGGACAGGGGACACCATATATTTT.

The chain uses TRBV2 and TRBJ2-3; D uncertain. V was cut by 7 bases and J by 4 bases, with 9 bases left in between. This CDR3 has 12 amino acids. The germline V gene encodes CDR1 SNHLY and CDR2 FYNNEI. CDR3 loop: CASTQGADTQYF. The CDR3 nucleotides read TGTGCCAGCACTCAAGGTGCAGATACGCAGTATTTT. The whole variable domain, remainder taken from reference TRBV2 and TRBJ2-3, is EPEVTQTPSHQVTQMGQEVILRCVPISNHLYFYWYRQILGQKVEFLVSFYNNEISEKSEIFDDQFSVERPDGSNFTLKIRSTKLEDSAMYFCASTQGADTQYFGPGTRLTVL.

The rearrangement links TRBV5-4 to TRBJ2-1, with 9 bases identical to TRBD2. With V trimmed by 2 bases and J by 8 bases, 8 bases remained unmatched. The germline V gene has CDR1 SGHNT and CDR2 YYREEE (reference sequence). The CDR3 is 15 amino acids. The CDR3 loop reads CASSFPSGGRDEQFF. In nucleotides, the CDR3 is TGTGCCAGCAGCTTTCCCAGCGGGGGGAGGGATGAGCAGTTCTTC. The whole variable domain, filled in from reference TRBV5-4 and TRBJ2-1, reads ETGVTQSPTHLIKTRGQQVTLRCSSQSGHNTVSWYQQALGQGPQFIFQYYREEENGRGNFPPRFSGLQFPNYSSELNVNALELDDSALYLCASSFPSGGRDEQFFGPGTRLTVL.

V is TRBV5-1 and J is TRBJ2-3; TRBD2 might be the D (6 bases). The CDR3 runs to 15 residues. Trimming took off 4 bases at V and 3 bases at J, with 15 bases between the two ends. CDR1 is SGHRS, CDR2 YFSETQ, per germline. CDR3 region: CASSTAPGVTDTQYF. The CDR3, as DNA: TGCGCCAGCAGCACCGCCCCGGGGGTAACAGATACGCAGTATTTT. Variable domain in full (rest from reference TRBV5-1 and TRBJ2-3): KAGVTQTPRYLIKTRGQQVTLSCSPISGHRSVSWYQQTPGQGLQFLFEYFSETQRNKGNFPGRFSGRQFSNSRSEMNVSTLELGDSALYLCASSTAPGVTDTQYFGPGTRLTVL.

The CDR3 spells CASSDQSNTEAFF. In DNA form, the CDR3 reads TGCGCCAGCAGCGATCAGTCGAACACTGAAGCTTTCTTT. The chain recombines TRBV5-1 with TRBJ1-1; D is uncertain. The CDR3 totals 13 residues. V was shortened by 4 bases and J by 1 base, with 8 bases between the two germline ends. Germline V lookup: CDR1 SGHRS, CDR2 YFSETQ.

V gene TRBV15 combines with J gene TRBJ1-6; D remains unclear. Deletions cut 0 bases from V and 9 bases from J, with 18 bases between. This CDR3 region has 17 residues. The V gene's germline CDR1 is LNHNV and CDR2 YYDKDF (reference sequence). For the CDR3, the DNA is TGTGCCACCAGCAGAGACCGGATTATTTGGGGATTTTCACCCCTCCACTTT. Protein sequence: CATSRDRIIWGFSPLHF.

The chain carries TRBV5-1 and TRBJ1-4; D is uncertain. CDR3 size: 14 residues. Trimming stripped 0 bases from V and 8 bases from J, with 11 bases between. CDR1 and CDR2 from the germline V gene are SGHRS and YFSETQ. CDR3 in amino acids: CASSLAQVGEKLFF. CDR3 coding DNA: TGCGCCAGCAGCTTGGCCCAGGTTGGAGAAAAACTGTTTTTT.

A single count supports this clone. This chain joins TRBV5-1 and TRBJ2-2, with D possibly being TRBD1 (7 bases). From germline, CDR1 is SGHRS and CDR2 YFSETQ. This CDR3 has 17 amino acids. Trimming shortened V by 4 bases and J by 8 bases, and 24 bases separated the two germline ends. CDR3 residues: CASSPGRGAVFPGELFF. The CDR3 DNA is TGCGCCAGCAGCCCCGGCAGGGGGGCCGTCTTTCCGGGGGAGCTGTTTTTT. Combining the CDR3 with reference TRBV5-1 and TRBJ2-2 gives the whole variable domain KAGVTQTPRYLIKTRGQQVTLSCSPISGHRSVSWYQQTPGQGLQFLFEYFSETQRNKGNFPGRFSGRQFSNSRSEMNVSTLELGDSALYLCASSPGRGAVFPGELFFGEGSRLTVL.

In nucleotides, the CDR3 is TGTGCCAGCAGCCCCTCAACAGGGAATAATTCACCCCTCCACTTT. Protein: CASSPSTGNNSPLHF. The chain is built from TRBV7-9 and TRBJ1-6; D might be TRBD1 (6 bases). The ends were cut back, 5 bases at V and 5 bases at J, with 13 bases in the middle. The length of the CDR3 is 15 residues. The germline V gene has CDR1 SEHNR and CDR2 FQNEAQ (reference sequence). The full variable domain, rest sourced from reference TRBV7-9 and TRBJ1-6, is DTGVSQNPRHKITKRGQNVTFRCDPISEHNRLYWYRQTLGQGPEFLTYFQNEAQLEKSRLLSDRFSAERPKGSFSTLEIQRTEQGDSAMYLCASSPSTGNNSPLHFGNGTRLTVT.

The rearrangement joins TRBV6-6 to TRBJ1-1, with D possibly being TRBD1 (5 bases). Germline V gene data show CDR1 as MNHNY and CDR2 as SVGAGI (reference sequence). V was cut by 5 bases and J by 5 bases, with 12 bases left in between. The CDR3 runs 13 residues. For the CDR3, the DNA is TGTGCCAGCAGTAGCAGGGATAGGACTGAAGCTTTCTTT. This translates into CASSSRDRTEAFF.

This clone was picked up a small number of times. V and J are TRBV4-1 and TRBJ2-5, with D tentatively TRBD1 or TRBD2 (5 bases each). Trimming removed 1 base at V and 4 bases at J, with 25 bases between. The CDR3 has 19 residues. The germline V gene encodes CDR1 MGHRA and CDR2 YSYEKL. CDR3 sequence (DNA): TGCGCCAGCAGCCAAGGTCCCCTACTCTCGCGGCCTGGGGGAGAGACCCAGTACTTC. Amino acid sequence: CASSQGPLLSRPGGETQYF.

V gene TRBV5-1 combines with J gene TRBJ2-1; 9 positions agree with TRBD1. V shed 3 bases and J 8 bases; nucleotides not matched to a gene: 6. The germline gives CDR1 SGHRS, CDR2 YFSETQ. CDR3 length: 14 amino acids. The CDR3 loop reads CASSWTGVRDEQFF. CDR3 nucleotide sequence: TGCGCCAGCAGCTGGACAGGGGTGAGGGATGAGCAGTTCTTC.

This clone was observed a handful of times. The V and J genes are TRBV19 and TRBJ2-1; D might be TRBD2 (5 bases). V lost 5 bases and J lost 3, with 17 bases in between. Germline loops: CDR1 LNHDA, CDR2 SQIVND (reference sequence). This CDR3 region has 16 residues. For the CDR3, the DNA is TGTGCCAGTAGTGCGGCAGGACTTTCCTTCTACAATGAGCAGTTCTTC. Translation gives CASSAAGLSFYNEQFF.

The J gene is TRBJ2-5, the V gene TRBV5-1, with 9 bases fitting TRBD1. The CDR3 sequence is 15 residues long. The V gene's germline CDR1 is SGHRS and CDR2 YFSETQ. After removal of 0 bases from V and 4 bases from J, the junction contained 4 bases not matched to a gene. Here the CDR3 DNA reads TGCGCCAGCAGCTTGGGGGGACAGGGCGGAGAGACCCAGTACTTC. Translated, it gives CASSLGGQGGETQYF.

This clone was detected only a few times. V gene TRBV6-5 combines with J gene TRBJ1-1; D may be TRBD1 (5 bases). This CDR3 region has 13 residues. Trimming took off 6 bases at V and 2 bases at J, with 10 bases between the two ends. Per germline, CDR1 MNHEY and CDR2 SVGAGI. CDR3 sequence: CASRGGGNTEAFF. CDR3 nucleotide sequence: TGTGCCAGCAGGGGCGGGGGAAACACTGAAGCTTTCTTT.

The CDR3 nucleotides read TGTGCCAGCTCACCTAAAGGACTTTTTAACACCGGGGAGCTGTTTTTT. Its protein product is CASSPKGLFNTGELFF. The rearrangement links TRBV18 to TRBJ2-2, with D possibly being TRBD2 (5 bases). The CDR3 length is 16 residues. Looked up from germline, CDR1 is KGHSH and CDR2 is LQKENI. V was pared by 3 bases and J by 2 bases, with 13 bases between.

The V call is TRBV19, the J call TRBJ2-1; TRBD2 might be the D (6 bases). CDR1 LNHDA and CDR2 SQIVND come from the germline V gene (reference sequence). The ends were cut back, 6 bases at V and 8 bases at J, with 11 bases in the middle. CDR3 length: 12 amino acids. The CDR3 loop reads CASSGSEDEQFF. CDR3 sequence (DNA): TGTGCCAGTAGCGGGAGCGAAGATGAGCAGTTCTTC.

The gene calls are TRBV4-1 and TRBJ2-7; D unclear. The germline CDR1 and CDR2 sequences are MGHRA and YSYEKL. The CDR3 length is 13 residues. V was shortened by 0 bases and J by 1 base, with 4 bases between the two germline ends. The chain's CDR3 is CASSQEGSYEQYF. Written as DNA, the CDR3 is TGCGCCAGCAGCCAAGAGGGGTCCTACGAGCAGTACTTC.

The chain links TRBV6-6 to TRBJ2-7; D ambiguous. Germline lookup yields CDR1 MNHNY and CDR2 SVGAGI (reference sequence). CDR3 length: 13 amino acids. The V gene lost 7 bases and the J gene lost 0 bases, with 10 bases spanning the gap. The CDR3 protein is CASMPESSYEQYF. The CDR3 coding sequence is TGTGCCAGCATGCCAGAAAGCTCCTACGAGCAGTACTTC.

The J gene is TRBJ1-1, the V gene TRBV5-1, with D tentatively TRBD1 (5 bases). Trimming pared 0 bases from V and 3 bases from J, leaving 12 bases between. The CDR3 length is 15 residues. Per germline, CDR1 SGHRS and CDR2 YFSETQ. The CDR3 DNA sequence: TGCGCCAGCAGCTTGGGGCAGGTGGGGGACACTGAAGCTTTCTTT. The encoded protein is CASSLGQVGDTEAFF.

The genes are TRBV6-6 and TRBJ2-7; 10 bases line up with TRBD1. V lost 2 bases and J lost 2; bases outside the gene matches: 3. This CDR3 has 15 residues. Germline lookup yields CDR1 MNHNY and CDR2 SVGAGI (reference sequence). CDR3 DNA sequence: TGTGCCAGCAGTTACCGTGGGACAGGGGCCTACGAGCAGTACTTC. Translating gives CASSYRGTGAYEQYF.

V gene TRBV5-1 combines with J gene TRBJ2-5, with no clear D. Germline values: CDR1 SGHRS, CDR2 YFSETQ. The V end was cut by 0 bases, the J end by 1 base, with 13 bases between. This CDR3 spans 16 amino acids. CDR3 loop: CASSLVGLGSQETQYF. CDR3 nucleotide sequence: TGCGCCAGCAGCTTGGTGGGTCTAGGCAGCCAAGAGACCCAGTACTTC.

V is TRBV6-5 and J is TRBJ1-3, with 9 bases matching TRBD1. The CDR3 extends over 16 amino acids. V dropped 0 bases and J dropped 7; count of bases not matched to a gene: 7. Per germline, CDR1 MNHEY and CDR2 SVGAGI. The CDR3 DNA reads TGTGCCAGCAGTTACTCGAGCGGGACAGGGTTTAACACCATATATTTT. It codes for CASSYSSGTGFNTIYF.

In nucleotides, the CDR3 is TGCGCCAGCAGCTTCGCCAGCAGTGAGGAGACCCAGTACTTC. It codes for CASSFASSEETQYF. The chain combines TRBV5-1 with TRBJ2-5; D ambiguous. The CDR3 loop spans 14 amino acids. V was shortened by 2 bases and J by 5 bases, with 13 bases between the two germline ends. Germline V gene data show CDR1 as SGHRS and CDR2 as YFSETQ.